This passage covers 3 T cell receptor beta chains from one sample sequenced in a study of control samples from healthy donors and cancer patients. Sequencing used immunoSEQ multiplex PCR; TCRdb keeps in-frame clones, though not all of them. Of about 150,000 clones listed, around 95% are singletons. Source material: blood. The receptors were sampled from a man aged 35-49 years in good health.

The chain carries TRBV7-2 and TRBJ1-2; 7 bases agree with TRBD1. After removal of 5 bases from V and 4 bases from J, the junction contained 4 bases not matched to a gene. From germline, CDR1 is SGHTA and CDR2 FQGNSA. The CDR3 has 13 residues. This CDR3 is CASSRDSLYGYTF. The CDR3 DNA reads as TGTGCCAGCAGCCGGGACAGCCTCTATGGCTACACCTTC.

The rearrangement links TRBV7-2 to TRBJ2-7, with D unresolved. This CDR3 contains 13 residues. Germline V lookup: CDR1 SGHTA, CDR2 FQGNSA. Trimming stripped 3 bases from V and 3 bases from J, with 9 bases between. The DNA for the CDR3 is TGTGCCAGCAGCTTTGGGGTAAACTACGAGCAGTACTTC. It specifies CASSFGVNYEQYF.

This sequence joins TRBV7-6 and TRBJ1-2; maybe TRBD1 (5 bases). V was trimmed by 6 bases and J by 4 bases, leaving 12 bases between them. Germline loops: CDR1 SGHVS, CDR2 FNYEAQ. This CDR3 contains 13 residues. Here the CDR3 DNA reads TGTGCCAGCAGTTCGACAGACTTCTATGGCTACACCTTC. It specifies CASSSTDFYGYTF.